This TCR beta chain was sequenced during a study of blood T cell repertoires in COVID-19. Across the whole study: PBMCs, B-cell-depleted T cells, or T cells were the source of the cDNA or gDNA that made up the material.

Unmatched junction bases numbered 14, after V lost 9 bases and J lost 3 bases. Germline CDR1 MNHEY, CDR2 SMNVEV (reference sequence). This CDR3 spans 18 amino acids. The assay was immunoSEQ multiplex PCR, and TCRdb's table has in-frame clones only and misses some. This sample yields some 210,000 clones, of which about nine tenths are seen a single time; approximately 10% belongs to the top ten. The chain is built from TRBV27 and TRBJ2-1; 13 nucleotides match TRBD2. The clonotype was recovered from a man between 18 and 29 years old with acute COVID-19. What was sequenced was PBMCs or T cells enriched from blood (not recorded which). CDR3 bases: TGTGCCAGTATGACTAGCGGGAGGCCCGAGGGGCTCTACAATGAGCAGTTCTTC. This translates into CASMTSGRPEGLYNEQFF.